This T cell receptor beta chain came from a study of blood T cell repertoires in COVID-19. Here immunoSEQ multiplex PCR was the method, and the copy in TCRdb shows in-frame clones only, minus some. This sample carries 200,000 to 250,000 clones, around 86% of them seen once, and the ten largest clones take about 8.9%. Trimming stripped 2 bases from V and 2 bases from J, with 5 bases between. There are 13 residues in the CDR3. In germline, CDR1 is SGHTA, CDR2 FQGTGA. The clonotype was recovered from a woman aged 45 to 65 with acute COVID-19. The sequenced material came from PBMCs or T cells enriched from blood (not recorded which). This chain joins TRBV7-3 and TRBJ2-3, with D uncertain. The CDR3 nucleotides read TGTGCCAGCAGCTTAGCCTACACAGATACGCAGTATTTT. Translating it yields CASSLAYTDTQYF.